The entry that follows covers one TCR beta chain sequence. This CDR3 region has 13 residues. Trimming removed 1 base from V and 4 bases from J, with 8 bases in between. Germline V lookup: CDR1 SGDLS, CDR2 YYNGEE. This entry belongs to a study of T cell responses to AZD1222 COVID-19 vaccine. Assay: immunoSEQ multiplex PCR; the TCRdb copy retains only in-frame clones and omits some. The profile shows 110,000 or so clones, 88% of them singletons. The sample here was peripheral blood, taken 28 days after the second AZD1222 dose. The chain links TRBV9 to TRBJ1-2, with a possible D match to TRBD1 (6 bases). This clonotype was sampled from an adult who received the AZD1222 COVID-19 vaccine. The CDR3 DNA reads as TGTGCCAGCAGCGTACAGGGGACCTATGGCTACACCTTC. It is translated as CASSVQGTYGYTF. Based on the CDR3 plus reference TRBV9 and TRBJ1-2, the full variable domain is DSGVTQTPKHLITATGQRVTLRCSPRSGDLSVYWYQQSLDQGLQFLIQYYNGEERAKGNILERFSAQQFPDLHSELNLSSLELGDSALYFCASSVQGTYGYTFGSGTRLTVV.